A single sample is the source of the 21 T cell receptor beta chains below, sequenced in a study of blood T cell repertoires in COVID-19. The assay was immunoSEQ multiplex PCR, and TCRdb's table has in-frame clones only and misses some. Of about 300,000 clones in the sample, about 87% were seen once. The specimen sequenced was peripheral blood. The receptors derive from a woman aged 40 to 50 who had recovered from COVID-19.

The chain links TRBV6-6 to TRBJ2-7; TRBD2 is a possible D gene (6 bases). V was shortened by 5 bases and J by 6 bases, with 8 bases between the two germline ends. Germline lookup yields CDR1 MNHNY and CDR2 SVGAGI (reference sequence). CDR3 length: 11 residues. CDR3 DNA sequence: TGTGCCAGCAGTCCCGGGGGCGAGCAGTACTTC. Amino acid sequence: CASSPGGEQYF.

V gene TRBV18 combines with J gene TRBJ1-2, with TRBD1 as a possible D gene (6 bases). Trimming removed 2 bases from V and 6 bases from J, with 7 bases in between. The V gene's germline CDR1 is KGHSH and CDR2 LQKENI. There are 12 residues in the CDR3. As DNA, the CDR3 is TGTGCCAGCTCACCATGGACAGATGGCTACACCTTC. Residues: CASSPWTDGYTF.

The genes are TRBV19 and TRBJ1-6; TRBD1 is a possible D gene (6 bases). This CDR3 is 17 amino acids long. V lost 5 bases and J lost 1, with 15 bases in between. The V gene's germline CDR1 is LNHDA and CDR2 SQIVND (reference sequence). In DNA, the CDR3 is TGTGCCAGTAGTCTCCGTGTAGGGGGTTCCTATAATTCACCCCTCCACTTT. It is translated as CASSLRVGGSYNSPLHF.

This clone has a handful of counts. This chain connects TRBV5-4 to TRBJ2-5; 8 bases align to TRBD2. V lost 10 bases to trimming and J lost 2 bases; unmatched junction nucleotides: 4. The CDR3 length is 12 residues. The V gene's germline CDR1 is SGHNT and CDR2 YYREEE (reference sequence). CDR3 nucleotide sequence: TGTGCCTGGGGACTAGTTCAAGAGACCCAGTACTTC. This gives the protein CAWGLVQETQYF.

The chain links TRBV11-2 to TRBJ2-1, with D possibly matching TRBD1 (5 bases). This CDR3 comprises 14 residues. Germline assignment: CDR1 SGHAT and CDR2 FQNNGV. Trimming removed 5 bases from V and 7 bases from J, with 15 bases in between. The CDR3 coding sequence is TGTGCCAGCAGCCCTCGGGCAGGGAATAATGAGCAGTTCTTC. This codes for CASSPRAGNNEQFF.

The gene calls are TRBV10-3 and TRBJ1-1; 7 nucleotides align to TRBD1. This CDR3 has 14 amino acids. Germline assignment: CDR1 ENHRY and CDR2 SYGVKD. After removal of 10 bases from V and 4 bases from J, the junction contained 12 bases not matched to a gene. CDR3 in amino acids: CATTRQGEGTEAFF. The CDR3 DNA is TGTGCCACAACGCGACAGGGCGAGGGCACTGAAGCTTTCTTT.

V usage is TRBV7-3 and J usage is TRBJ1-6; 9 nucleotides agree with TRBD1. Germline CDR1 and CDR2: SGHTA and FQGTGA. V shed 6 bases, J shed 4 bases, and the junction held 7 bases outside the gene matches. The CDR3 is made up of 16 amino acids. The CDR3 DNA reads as TGTGCCAGCAGTCGAACAGGGGGCCCGTATAATTCACCCCTCCACTTT. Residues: CASSRTGGPYNSPLHF.

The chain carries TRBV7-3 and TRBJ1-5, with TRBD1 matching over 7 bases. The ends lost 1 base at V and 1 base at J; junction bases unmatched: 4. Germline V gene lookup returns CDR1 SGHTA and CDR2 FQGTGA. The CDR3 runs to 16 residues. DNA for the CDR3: TGTGCCAGCAGCTTAAATGGCAGGGGGAGCAATCAGCCCCAGCATTTT. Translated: CASSLNGRGSNQPQHF.

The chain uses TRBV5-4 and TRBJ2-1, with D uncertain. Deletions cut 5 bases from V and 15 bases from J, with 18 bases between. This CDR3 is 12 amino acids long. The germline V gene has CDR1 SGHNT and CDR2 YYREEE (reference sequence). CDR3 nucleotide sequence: TGTGCCAGCAGTACTGACTCCGCAAAGTGGTTCTTC. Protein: CASSTDSAKWFF.

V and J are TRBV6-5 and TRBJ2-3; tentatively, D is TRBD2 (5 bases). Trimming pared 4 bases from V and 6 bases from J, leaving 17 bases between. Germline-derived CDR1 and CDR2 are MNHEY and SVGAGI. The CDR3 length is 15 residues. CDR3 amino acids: CASSLRRAPPDTQYF. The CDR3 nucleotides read TGTGCCAGCAGTTTGCGGCGGGCGCCGCCCGATACGCAGTATTTT.

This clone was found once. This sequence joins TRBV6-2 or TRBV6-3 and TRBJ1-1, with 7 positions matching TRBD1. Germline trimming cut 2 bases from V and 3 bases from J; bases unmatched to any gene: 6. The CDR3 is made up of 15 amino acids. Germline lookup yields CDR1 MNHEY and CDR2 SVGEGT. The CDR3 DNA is TGTGCCAGCAGTTACGTCAGGGGGTGGGACACTGAAGCTTTCTTT. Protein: CASSYVRGWDTEAFF.

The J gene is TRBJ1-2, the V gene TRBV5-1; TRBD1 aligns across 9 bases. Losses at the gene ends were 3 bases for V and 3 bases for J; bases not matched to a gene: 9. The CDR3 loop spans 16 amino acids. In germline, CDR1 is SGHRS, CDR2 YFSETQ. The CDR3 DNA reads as TGCGCCAGCAGCTCCGGAACAGGGGGCGCCGACTATGGCTACACCTTC. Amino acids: CASSSGTGGADYGYTF. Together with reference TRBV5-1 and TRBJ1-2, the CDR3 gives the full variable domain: KAGVTQTPRYLIKTRGQQVTLSCSPISGHRSVSWYQQTPGQGLQFLFEYFSETQRNKGNFPGRFSGRQFSNSRSEMNVSTLELGDSALYLCASSSGTGGADYGYTFGSGTRLTVV.

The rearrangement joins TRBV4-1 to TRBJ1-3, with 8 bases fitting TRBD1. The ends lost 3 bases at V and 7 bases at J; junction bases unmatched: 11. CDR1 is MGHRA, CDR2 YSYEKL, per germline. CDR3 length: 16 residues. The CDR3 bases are TGCGCCAGCAGCCACCTCGACAGGGGATTGGGGAACACCATATATTTT. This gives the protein CASSHLDRGLGNTIYF.

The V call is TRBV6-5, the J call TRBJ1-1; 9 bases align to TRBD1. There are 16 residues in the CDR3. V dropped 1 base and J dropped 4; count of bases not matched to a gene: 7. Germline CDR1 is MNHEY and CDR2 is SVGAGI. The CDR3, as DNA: TGTGCCAGCAGTTACTTGACAGGGGGATATGCCACTGAAGCTTTCTTT. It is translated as CASSYLTGGYATEAFF.

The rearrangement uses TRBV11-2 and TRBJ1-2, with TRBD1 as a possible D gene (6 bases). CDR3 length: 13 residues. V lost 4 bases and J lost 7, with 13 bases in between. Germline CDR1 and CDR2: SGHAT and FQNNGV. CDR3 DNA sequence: TGTGCCAGCAGCTCGAAATACAGGGCTGGCTACACCTTC. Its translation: CASSSKYRAGYTF.

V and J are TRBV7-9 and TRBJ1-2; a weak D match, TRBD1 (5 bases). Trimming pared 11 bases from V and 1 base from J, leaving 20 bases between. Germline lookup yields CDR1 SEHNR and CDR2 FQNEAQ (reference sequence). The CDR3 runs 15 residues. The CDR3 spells CASRGAERINYGYTF. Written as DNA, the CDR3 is TGTGCCTCCCGCGGGGCAGAAAGAATTAACTATGGCTACACCTTC.

The CDR3 reads CASSQGVAGAQETQYF. CDR3 bases: TGTGCCAGCAGCCAAGGGGTTGCGGGAGCCCAAGAGACCCAGTACTTC. The rearrangement uses TRBV4-2 and TRBJ2-5; TRBD2 aligns across 7 bases. The CDR3 loop spans 16 amino acids. The trim removed 1 base at V and 1 base at J, leaving 6 bases unmatched. Germline V gene data show CDR1 as LGHNA and CDR2 as YNFKEQ.

CDR3 amino acids: CATSSRTGGNTEAFF. As DNA, the CDR3 is TGTGCCACCAGCAGCCGGACAGGGGGGAACACTGAAGCTTTCTTT. J is TRBJ1-1 and V is TRBV15; TRBD1 matches 10 bases. Per the germline V gene, CDR1 is LNHNV and CDR2 is YYDKDF (reference sequence). CDR3 length: 15 amino acids. V gave up 3 bases and J gave up 1 base; unmatched junction bases: 2.

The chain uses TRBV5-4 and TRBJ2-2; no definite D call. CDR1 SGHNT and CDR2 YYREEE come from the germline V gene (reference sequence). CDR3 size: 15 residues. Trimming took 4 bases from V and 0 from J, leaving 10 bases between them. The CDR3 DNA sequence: TGTGCCAGCAGCCCAAGACATGCGAACACCGGGGAGCTGTTTTTT. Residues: CASSPRHANTGELFF.

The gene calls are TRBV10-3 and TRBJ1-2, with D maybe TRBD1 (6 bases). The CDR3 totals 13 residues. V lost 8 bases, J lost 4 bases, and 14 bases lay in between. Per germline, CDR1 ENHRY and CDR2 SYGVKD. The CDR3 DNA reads TGTGCCATCTACTACGGGGACACCTATGGCTACACCTTC. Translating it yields CAIYYGDTYGYTF.

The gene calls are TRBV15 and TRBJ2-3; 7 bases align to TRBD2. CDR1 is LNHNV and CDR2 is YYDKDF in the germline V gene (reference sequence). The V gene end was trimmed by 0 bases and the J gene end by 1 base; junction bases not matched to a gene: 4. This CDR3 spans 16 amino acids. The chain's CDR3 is CATSRERAGGTDTQYF. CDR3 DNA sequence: TGTGCCACCAGCAGAGAGCGGGCGGGGGGCACAGATACGCAGTATTTT.